This T cell receptor beta chain was identified during a study of vaccination and CD4 T cells after COVID-19. Comment on this clonotype: Its specificity is not known.

Overall study findings and caveats: Convalescent patients' vaccine-specific clones were spike mono-reactive in 304 of 307 cases.

An Oncomine TCR Beta short-read assay was used to sequence the DNA from cultured CD4+ T cells. One entry per CDR3 protein results from TCRdb running MiXCR on the PCR reads. Of about 5,000 distinct CDR3 sequences listed, approximately 61% are singletons. Germline CDR1 reads MNHEY; CDR2 reads SVGAGI. V lost 0 bases to trimming and J lost 2 bases, with 21 bases between them. The CDR3 extends over 19 amino acids. Noted treatment: approximately nine-day PBMC culture with coronavirus spike peptide pools or control peptides (ViraFEST assay). CD4+ T cells that came from the unexposed donor were collected before the COVID-19 pandemic (2011-2018). ViraFEST used peptide pools to expand antigen-specific T cells and subsequently sequenced their TCRs.

The gene calls are TRBV6-5 and TRBJ2-3; the D gene could be TRBD1 or TRBD2 (5 bases each). Source material: CD4+ T cells from blood, cultured in vitro. The TCR comes from a human donor in good health. CDR3: CASSYSGGRNRPATDTQYF. DNA of the CDR3: TGTGCCAGCAGTTACTCTGGGGGTCGGAACCGTCCCGCCACAGATACGCAGTATTTT.